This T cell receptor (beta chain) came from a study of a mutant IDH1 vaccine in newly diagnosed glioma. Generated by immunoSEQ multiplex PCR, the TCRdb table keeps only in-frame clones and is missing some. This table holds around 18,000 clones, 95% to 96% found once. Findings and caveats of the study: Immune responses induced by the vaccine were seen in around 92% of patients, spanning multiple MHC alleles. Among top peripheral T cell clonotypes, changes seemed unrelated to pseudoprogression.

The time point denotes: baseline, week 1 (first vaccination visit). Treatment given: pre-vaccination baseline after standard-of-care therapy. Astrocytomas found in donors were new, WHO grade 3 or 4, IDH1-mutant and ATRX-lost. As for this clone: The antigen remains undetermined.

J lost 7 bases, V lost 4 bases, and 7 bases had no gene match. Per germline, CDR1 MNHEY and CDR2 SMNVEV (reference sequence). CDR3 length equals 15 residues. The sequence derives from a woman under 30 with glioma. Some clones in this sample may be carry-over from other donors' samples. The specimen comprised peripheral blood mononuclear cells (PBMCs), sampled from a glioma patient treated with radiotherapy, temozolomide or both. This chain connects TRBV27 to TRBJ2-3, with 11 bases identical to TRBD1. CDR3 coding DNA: TGTGCCAGCAGTTCTGGGACAGGGGGACGTCATACGCAGTATTTT. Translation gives CASSSGTGGRHTQYF.